This T cell receptor beta chain came from a study of CD8+ T cells in alopecia areata. Notes on the study in general: Many expanded lesional clones stayed in scalp and blood while on tofacitinib.

RNA extraction and reverse transcription yielded cDNA as sequencing template. Only in-frame clones appear in the TCRdb table, and some are missing; sequencing was by immunoSEQ multiplex PCR. The profile shows around 150,000 clones, roughly 80% of them singletons. Treatment here: oral pan-JAK inhibitor, 5-10 mg twice daily. Cell sorting on a FACSAria was used to separate CD4+ and CD8+ T cells from the PBMCs. Turning to this clone: What it binds is not known.

The germline V gene has CDR1 SGHDN and CDR2 FVKESK. The CDR3 sequence is 13 residues long. V dropped 5 bases and J dropped 3; count of bases not matched to a gene: 4. Sequenced here: CD8+ T cells sorted from blood, sampled at week 4, from a patient treated with tofacitinib. This receptor was obtained from a human donor with alopecia areata. The V gene is TRBV14, the J gene TRBJ2-7, with 7 bases fitting TRBD2. The CDR3 here is CASSTRDYYEQYF. The CDR3 DNA reads as TGTGCCAGCAGCACCCGGGACTACTACGAGCAGTACTTC.